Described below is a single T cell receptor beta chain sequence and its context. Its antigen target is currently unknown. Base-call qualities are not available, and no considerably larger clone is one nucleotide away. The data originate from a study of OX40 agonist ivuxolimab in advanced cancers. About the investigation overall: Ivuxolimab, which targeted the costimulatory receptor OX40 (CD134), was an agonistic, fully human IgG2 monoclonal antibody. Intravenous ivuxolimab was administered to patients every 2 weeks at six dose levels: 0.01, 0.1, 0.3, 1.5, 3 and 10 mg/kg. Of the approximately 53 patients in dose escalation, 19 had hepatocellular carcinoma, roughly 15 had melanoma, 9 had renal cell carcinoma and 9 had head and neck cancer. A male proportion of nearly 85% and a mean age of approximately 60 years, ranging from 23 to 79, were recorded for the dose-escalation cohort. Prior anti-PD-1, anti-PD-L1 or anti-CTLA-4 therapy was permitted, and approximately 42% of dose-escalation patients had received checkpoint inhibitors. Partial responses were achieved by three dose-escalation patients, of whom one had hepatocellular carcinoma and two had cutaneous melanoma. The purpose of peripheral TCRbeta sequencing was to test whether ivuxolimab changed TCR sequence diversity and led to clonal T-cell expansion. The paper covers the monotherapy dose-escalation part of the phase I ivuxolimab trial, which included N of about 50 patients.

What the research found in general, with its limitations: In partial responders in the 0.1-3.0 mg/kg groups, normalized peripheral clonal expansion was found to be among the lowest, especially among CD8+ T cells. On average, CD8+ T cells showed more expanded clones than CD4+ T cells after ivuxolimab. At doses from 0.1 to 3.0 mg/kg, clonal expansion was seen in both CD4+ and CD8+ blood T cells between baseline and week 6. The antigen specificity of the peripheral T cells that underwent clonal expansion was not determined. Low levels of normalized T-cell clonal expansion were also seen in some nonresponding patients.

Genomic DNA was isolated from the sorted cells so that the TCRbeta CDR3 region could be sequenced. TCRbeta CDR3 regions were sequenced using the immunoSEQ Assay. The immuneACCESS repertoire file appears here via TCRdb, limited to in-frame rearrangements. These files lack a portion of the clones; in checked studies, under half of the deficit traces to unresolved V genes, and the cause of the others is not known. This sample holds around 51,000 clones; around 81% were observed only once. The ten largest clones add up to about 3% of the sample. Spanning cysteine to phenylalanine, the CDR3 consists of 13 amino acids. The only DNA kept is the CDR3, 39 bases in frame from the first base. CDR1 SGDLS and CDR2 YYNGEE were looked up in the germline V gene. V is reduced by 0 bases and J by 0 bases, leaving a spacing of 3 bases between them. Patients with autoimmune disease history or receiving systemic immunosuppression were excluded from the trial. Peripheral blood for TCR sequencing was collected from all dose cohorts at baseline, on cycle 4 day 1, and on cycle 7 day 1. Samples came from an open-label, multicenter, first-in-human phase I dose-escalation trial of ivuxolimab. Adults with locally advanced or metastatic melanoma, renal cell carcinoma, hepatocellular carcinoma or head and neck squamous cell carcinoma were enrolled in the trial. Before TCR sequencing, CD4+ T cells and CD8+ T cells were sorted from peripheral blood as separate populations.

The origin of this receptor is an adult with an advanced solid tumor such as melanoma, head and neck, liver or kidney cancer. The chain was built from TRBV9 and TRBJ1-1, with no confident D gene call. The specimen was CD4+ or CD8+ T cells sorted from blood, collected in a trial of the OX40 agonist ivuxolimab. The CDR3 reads CASSVGMNTEAFF. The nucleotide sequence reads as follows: TGTGCCAGCAGCGTAGGTATGAACACTGAAGCTTTCTTT.